Sequencing of this TCR beta chain was carried out in a study of T cell responses to AZD1222 COVID-19 vaccine. TCRdb keeps only in-frame clones here, not all; method: immunoSEQ multiplex PCR. The sample yields over 85,000 clones, roughly 84% seen once. This CDR3 is built from 14 residues. Per germline, CDR1 MNHNS and CDR2 SASEGT. Trimming took off 1 base at V and 1 base at J, with 7 bases between the two ends. This clone was recorded only once. This clonotype was sampled from an adult who received the AZD1222 COVID-19 vaccine. The sequenced sample was peripheral blood, obtained 28 days after the second AZD1222 dose. The chain combines TRBV6-1 with TRBJ1-1; no definite D call. The CDR3 DNA is TGTGCCAGCAGTGAAGGGGGTTGGAACACTGAAGCTTTCTTT. Translated: CASSEGGWNTEAFF.